Ten or more counts support the clone carrying this TCR beta chain. The record originates from a study of neurological immune-mediated disorders. The CDR3 extends over 15 amino acids. Germline V lookup: CDR1 SGHRS, CDR2 YFSETQ. V was clipped by 4 bases and J by 8 bases; unmatched bases: 9. Sample time point: longitudinal time-point 1 (baseline). With 10-nucleotide random UMIs included, cDNA was synthesized by 5'RACE. MiXCR was run by TCRdb on the 5' RACE reads, yielding one entry per CDR3 protein. Of 60,000 to 90,000 distinct CDR3 sequences in the sample, more than 8.5% are singletons; the top ten hold roughly 9%.

The rearrangement uses TRBV5-1 and TRBJ2-1, with 10 nucleotides matching TRBD2. Sequencing was done on a sample of PBMCs. The clonotype originates from a man aged 30 to 45 in good health. The CDR3 is CASSRGLAGVDEQFF. The CDR3 DNA sequence: TGCGCCAGCAGCCGTGGCCTAGCGGGAGTTGATGAGCAGTTCTTC.